The present T cell receptor beta chain was sequenced within a study of T-cell memory formation after mild COVID-19. Study-wide context: Most TCR clusters belonged to a single donor.

One entry per CDR3 protein, called by TCRdb with MiXCR from the 5' RACE reads. The sample records roughly 160,000 distinct CDR3 sequences, 9.5% to 13% being singletons. The CDR3 spans 16 residues. The germline V and J ends were trimmed by 5 bases and 3 bases, with 16 bases remaining between them. This chain connects TRBV12-3 or TRBV12-4 to TRBJ2-2, with no clear D. The sequence was obtained from a man in his late teens or twenties who had mild COVID-19 (a few samples of this study predate the infection). Cell type and time point are not known. Sequenced: PBMCs or a T cell subset sorted from them (not recorded which). This chain's CDR3 is CASSRGRYLDTGELFF. CDR3 in DNA: TGTGCCAGCAGTCGCGGACGGTACCTGGACACCGGGGAGCTGTTTTTT.